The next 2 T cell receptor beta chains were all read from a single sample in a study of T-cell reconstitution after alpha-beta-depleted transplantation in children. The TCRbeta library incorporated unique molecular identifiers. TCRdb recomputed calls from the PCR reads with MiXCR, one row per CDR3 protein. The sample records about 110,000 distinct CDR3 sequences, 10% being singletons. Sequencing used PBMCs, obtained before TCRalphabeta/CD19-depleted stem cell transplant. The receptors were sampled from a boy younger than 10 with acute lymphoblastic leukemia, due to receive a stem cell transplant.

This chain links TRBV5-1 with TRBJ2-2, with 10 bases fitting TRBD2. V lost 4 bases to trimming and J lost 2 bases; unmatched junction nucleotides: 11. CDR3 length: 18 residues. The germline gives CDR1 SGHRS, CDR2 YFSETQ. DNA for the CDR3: TGCGCCAGCAGCGGGATGAGAGCGGGAGGGGCAAACACCGGGGAGCTGTTTTTT. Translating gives CASSGMRAGGANTGELFF.

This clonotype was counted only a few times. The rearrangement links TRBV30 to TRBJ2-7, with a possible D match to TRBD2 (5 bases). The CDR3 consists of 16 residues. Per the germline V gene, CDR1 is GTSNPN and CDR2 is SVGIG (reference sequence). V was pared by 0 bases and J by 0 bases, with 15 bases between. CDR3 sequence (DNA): TGTGCCTGGAGTGTACTAGAGGGATTAAGCTCCTACGAGCAGTACTTC. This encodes CAWSVLEGLSSYEQYF.